The rows below give T cell receptor beta chains drawn from one sample of a study of T cells after yellow fever vaccination. TCRdb reanalysed the 5' RACE reads using MiXCR and keeps one entry per CDR3 protein. The sample has about 130,000 distinct CDR3 sequences; around 7.4% are singletons. The starting material was CD4+ T cells sorted from PBMCs, obtained approximately 11 days after the first yellow fever vaccination. Receptor source: a man aged 18 to 30 who received the YFV17D yellow fever vaccine. Both conserved end residues are part of each CDR3. The D gene is left open where the match is weak. Rows may omit the clone size; those that give it use once, few, many or a size class.

j_call d_call clone_size v_call cdr3_nt cdr3_aa
TRBJ1-6 NA NA TRBV7-8 TGTGCCAGCAGCTTAGGGGCTTTGAGCTCCTATAATTCACCCCTCCACTTT CASSLGALSSYNSPLHF
TRBJ1-1 NA NA TRBV20-1 TGCAGTGCTAGAGATCTCAGGCTGGGGGACACTGAAGCTTTCTTT CSARDLRLGDTEAFF
TRBJ1-1 NA NA TRBV18 TGTGCCAGCTCACCACGTGGGGTGGGCACTGAAGCTTTCTTT CASSPRGVGTEAFF
TRBJ2-1 NA many TRBV24-1 TGTGCCACCAGTGCCGGGGTCCTCAGCTCCTACAATGAGCAGTTCTTC CATSAGVLSSYNEQFF
TRBJ1-2 NA many TRBV5-4 TGTGCCAGCAGCTCCCCCCAGACGGGGCCGATCTATGGCTACACCTTC CASSSPQTGPIYGYTF
TRBJ2-5 TRBD2 many TRBV20-1 TGCAGTGCTAGAAGAGCGGGGGGGCTTGAGACCCAGTACTTC CSARRAGGLETQYF
TRBJ2-5 NA many TRBV6-1 TGTGCCAGCAGTAGATCGACCCGGTGGGAGACCCAGTACTTC CASSRSTRWETQYF
TRBJ2-2 TRBD1 many TRBV11-2 TGTGCCAGCGTTGGGCAGGGGGCTGACACCGGGGAGCTGTTTTTT CASVGQGADTGELFF
TRBJ1-3 NA NA TRBV7-9 TGTGCCAGCAGCCCCGCAGGGATCTCTGGAAACACCATATATTTT CASSPAGISGNTIYF
TRBJ1-2 TRBD1 many TRBV5-1 TGCGCCAGCAGCCTGGCCGTGGGGGACAGGGGGCTCGGCTATGGCTACACCTTC CASSLAVGDRGLGYGYTF
TRBJ1-1 NA many TRBV6-5 TGTGCCAGCAGTTTTCGAACGGGAGCTATTCGGGCTTTCTTT CASSFRTGAIRAFF
TRBJ2-1 TRBD1 many TRBV6-5 TGTGCCAGCAGTTCCCCACAGGGGGTGAATGAGCAGTTCTTC CASSSPQGVNEQFF
TRBJ2-7 NA NA TRBV5-4 TGTGCCAGCAGCTTGGCCAAGAACTCTTTCTACGAGCAGTACTTC CASSLAKNSFYEQYF
TRBJ2-1 TRBD2 many TRBV5-1 TGCGCCAGCAGCTCGGGAGGGTTGGACAATGAGCAGTTCTTC CASSSGGLDNEQFF
TRBJ2-3 NA many TRBV7-2 TGTGCCAGCAGCGCCCGGACCATTCCAGATACGCAGTATTTT CASSARTIPDTQYF
TRBJ2-1 NA many TRBV5-1 TGCGCCAGCAGCTTGGCCAGGGGTCTAAACAATGAGCAGTTCTTC CASSLARGLNNEQFF
TRBJ1-1 TRBD1 few TRBV6-4 TGTGCCAGCAGTACCGGGACAGGACTAGCTCGTGAAGCTTTCTTT CASSTGTGLAREAFF
TRBJ1-5 NA NA TRBV15 TGTGCCACCAGCAAAGTGTTTAGCAATCAGCCCCAGCATTTT CATSKVFSNQPQHF
TRBJ2-7 TRBD2 many TRBV5-1 TGCGCCAGCAGCCTATATCAATTTCTAGCGGGGGGGTCTTTCTACGAGCAGTACTTC CASSLYQFLAGGSFYEQYF
TRBJ2-5 NA NA TRBV11-2 TGTGCCAGCAGCTCGATGGGGGTAGTAGGAGGGGGCCAAGAGACCCAGTACTTC CASSSMGVVGGGQETQYF
TRBJ2-3 NA many TRBV10-3 TGTGCCATCAGTGTCCAGGGTAGAGGCACAGATACGCAGTATTTT CAISVQGRGTDTQYF
TRBJ1-4 NA many TRBV7-2 TGTGCCAGCAGCTCGCCGAGGGGGGTGAATGAAAAACTGTTTTTT CASSSPRGVNEKLFF
TRBJ2-1 TRBD2 many TRBV20-1 TGCAGTGCTAGACAAGCTAGCGGGGGTTGGGATGAGCAGTTCTTC CSARQASGGWDEQFF
TRBJ1-1 NA many TRBV7-2 TGTGCCAGCAGCTTAGCAAACAGGGCATTCATGAACACTGAAGCTTTCTTT CASSLANRAFMNTEAFF
TRBJ2-2 NA many TRBV12-3/TRBV12-4 TGTGCCACCAGGTTCGCGGGGTCGAACACCGGGGAGCTGTTTTTT CATRFAGSNTGELFF
TRBJ1-1 TRBD1 many TRBV5-4 TGTGCCAGCAGCACCGGGACAGGCTTGAACACTGAAGCTTTCTTT CASSTGTGLNTEAFF
TRBJ2-3 NA NA TRBV7-2 TGTGCCAGCAGCCCCCATCGGGATACGCAGTATTTT CASSPHRDTQYF
TRBJ2-1 TRBD2 NA TRBV11-3 TGTGCCAGCAGCTTGGACAGATCAGGTAGCGGGGGCAATGAGCAGTTCTTC CASSLDRSGSGGNEQFF
TRBJ1-5 NA many TRBV20-1 TGCAGTGCTAGAAGTCCCAGCAATCAGCCCCAGCATTTT CSARSPSNQPQHF
TRBJ2-1 TRBD2 many TRBV9 TGTGCCAGCAGCGCTTCTAGCGGGAGTTACAATGAGCAGTTCTTC CASSASSGSYNEQFF
TRBJ2-5 NA many TRBV15 TGTGCCACCAGCAGAGATAGGGCCGAAGAGACCCAGTACTTC CATSRDRAEETQYF
TRBJ1-1 NA many TRBV21-1 TGTGCCAGCAGCAAAGAGGAGCTTTGGATGAACACTGAAGCTTTCTTT CASSKEELWMNTEAFF
TRBJ2-2 NA NA TRBV10-1 TGCGCCAGCAGCCTTAGGTCCGGGGAGCTGTTTTTT CASSLRSGELFF
TRBJ1-5 TRBD1 few TRBV4-3 TGCGCCAGCAGCCAAGTAAGGGGACAGTTCGGTCAGCCCCAGCATTTT CASSQVRGQFGQPQHF
TRBJ1-2 NA NA TRBV12-3/TRBV12-4 TGTGCCAGCAGTTTGGAGGGTAGGGGTAGCGGCTACACCTTC CASSLEGRGSGYTF
TRBJ1-1 NA many TRBV12-3/TRBV12-4 TGTGCCAGCAGTTTATGGAACACTGAAGCTTTCTTT CASSLWNTEAFF
TRBJ1-1 TRBD1 few TRBV7-2 TGTGCCAGCAGCCCCCTTTTTTCAGGGGGAACTGAAGCTTTCTTT CASSPLFSGGTEAFF